Listed here are 21 T cell receptor beta chains from one sample, sequenced in a study of control samples from healthy donors and cancer patients. Profiling relied on immunoSEQ multiplex PCR, and the TCRdb table lists in-frame clones only, not all of them. The table has about 84,000 clones, 75% to 85% seen once. Sample: PBMCs. Receptor source: a man in his sixties with head and neck cancer.

This clone was detected only once. J is TRBJ1-3 and V is TRBV7-2, with no clear D. The CDR3 is 14 residues long. Germline V lookup: CDR1 SGHTA, CDR2 FQGNSA. Trimming removed 2 bases at V and 2 bases at J, with 7 bases between. CDR3 residues: CASSLNTAGNTIYF. The CDR3 coding sequence is TGTGCCAGCAGCTTAAATACAGCTGGAAACACCATATATTTT.

Sample share makes this clone medium-sized. The chain combines TRBV7-9 with TRBJ2-7, with 8 bases fitting TRBD1. The CDR3 is made up of 14 amino acids. J was trimmed by 3 bases and V by 5 bases; bases with no gene match: 6. CDR1 is SEHNR and CDR2 is FQNEAQ in the germline V gene (reference sequence). CDR3 in amino acids: CASSPGGTVYEQYF. DNA of the CDR3: TGTGCCAGCAGCCCAGGGGGCACGGTCTACGAGCAGTACTTC.

The chain is built from TRBV5-3 and TRBJ1-3; D gene unclear. TRBV5-3 is sorted into the ORF group, with uncertain function. The V gene lost 0 bases and the J gene lost 0 bases, with 4 bases spanning the gap. This CDR3 has 14 residues. CDR3 sequence reads: CARSLDVSGNTIYF. CDR3 DNA sequence: TGTGCCAGAAGCTTGGACGTCTCTGGAAACACCATATATTTT.

This clone was recorded once. The chain is built from TRBV19 and TRBJ2-2; D perhaps matches TRBD2 (6 bases). There are 16 residues in the CDR3. V was clipped by 6 bases and J by 1 base, with 15 bases between them. Germline loops: CDR1 LNHDA, CDR2 SQIVND (reference sequence). CDR3 protein: CASSLGGGQNTGELFF. The CDR3 DNA reads TGTGCCAGTAGCCTGGGGGGAGGTCAGAACACCGGGGAGCTGTTTTTT.

This chain connects TRBV9 to TRBJ2-7, with TRBD1 identical over 7 bases. The CDR3 runs to 16 residues. Germline CDR1 is SGDLS and CDR2 is YYNGEE. Trimming took 1 base from V and 6 from J; bases not matched to a gene: 13. CDR3 in DNA: TGTGCCAGCAGCGTATCCCCACAGGGGTTCGGGGTCGAGCAGTACTTC. This translates into CASSVSPQGFGVEQYF.

This clone was observed a handful of times. V usage is TRBV2 and J usage is TRBJ1-5; TRBD1 is a possible D gene (5 bases). CDR1 and CDR2 from the germline V gene are SNHLY and FYNNEI. Deletions cut 1 base from V and 4 bases from J, with 11 bases between. The CDR3 is 15 residues long. CDR3 nucleotide sequence: TGTGCCAGCAGTGAAGGGCGACAGCCAAATCAGCCCCAGCATTTT. This codes for CASSEGRQPNQPQHF. Using reference TRBV2 and TRBJ1-5 for the parts outside the CDR3, the full variable domain is EPEVTQTPSHQVTQMGQEVILRCVPISNHLYFYWYRQILGQKVEFLVSFYNNEISEKSEIFDDQFSVERPDGSNFTLKIRSTKLEDSAMYFCASSEGRQPNQPQHFGDGTRLSIL.

V gene TRBV6-1 combines with J gene TRBJ1-5; TRBD1 might be the D (5 bases). The CDR3 is 16 amino acids. Trimming took off 2 bases at V and 2 bases at J, with 13 bases between the two ends. Germline V gene sequence: CDR1 MNHNS, CDR2 SASEGT. The CDR3 loop is CASSEYFGRGNQPQHF. The DNA for the CDR3 is TGTGCCAGCAGTGAATACTTTGGCAGGGGCAATCAGCCCCAGCATTTT.

The chain uses TRBV7-2 and TRBJ2-7; D may be TRBD1 or TRBD2 (5 bases each). Germline V CDR1 and CDR2: SGHTA, FQGNSA. CDR3 length: 14 residues. Trimming removed 5 bases at V and 6 bases at J, with 17 bases between. As DNA, the CDR3 is TGTGCCAGCAGCCCAGGGACCCCGAGGAGCGAGCAGTACTTC. Encoded protein: CASSPGTPRSEQYF.

This rearrangement joins TRBV15 to TRBJ2-3; D tentatively fits TRBD1 or TRBD2 (5 bases each). Trimming took off 0 bases at V and 7 bases at J, with 17 bases between the two ends. CDR1 is LNHNV, CDR2 YYDKDF, per germline (reference sequence). The CDR3 totals 16 residues. The chain's CDR3 is CATSRDLGVEGYTQYF. In nucleotides, the CDR3 is TGTGCCACCAGCAGAGATTTGGGGGTTGAGGGTTATACGCAGTATTTT. Full variable domain (outside the CDR3, taken from reference TRBV15 and TRBJ2-3): DAMVIQNPRYQVTQFGKPVTLSCSQTLNHNVMYWYQQKSSQAPKLLFHYYDKDFNNEADTPDNFQSRRPNTSFCFLDIRSPGLGDTAMYLCATSRDLGVEGYTQYFGPGTRLTVL.

This chain joins TRBV7-6 and TRBJ2-7; 7 nucleotides agree with TRBD2. The CDR3 has 14 amino acids. Per germline, CDR1 SGHVS and CDR2 FNYEAQ. Germline trimming cut 2 bases from V and 2 bases from J; bases unmatched to any gene: 3. The CDR3 sequence is CASSLLAGAYEQYF. CDR3 sequence (DNA): TGTGCCAGCAGCTTATTGGCGGGAGCCTACGAGCAGTACTTC.

This clone was seen a few times. The chain employs TRBV2 and TRBJ2-5; D may match TRBD1 or TRBD2 (6 bases each). The CDR3 length is 11 residues. Trimming removed 11 bases at V and 7 bases at J, with 14 bases between. Germline V gene lookup returns CDR1 SNHLY and CDR2 FYNNEI. CDR3 sequence (DNA): TGTGCCGGAGGGGGTACAGGGACCCAGTACTTC. This codes for CAGGGTGTQYF.

About this clone itself: The junction differs from germline at one of its ends, possibly a read error. This sequence joins TRBV27 and TRBJ2-2, with D possibly TRBD1 on 7 matching bases. Per germline, CDR1 MNHEY and CDR2 SMNVEV (reference sequence). The CDR3 is made up of 14 amino acids. The DNA of the CDR3 is TGTGCCAGCAGTTCGGAGGGGGCGTCACGGGGAGCTGTTTTT. Translation gives CASSSEGASRGAVF.

The gene calls are TRBV9 and TRBJ2-4, with 14 bases lining up with TRBD2. Looked up from germline, CDR1 is SGDLS and CDR2 is YYNGEE. The CDR3 is made up of 14 amino acids. V dropped 4 bases and J dropped 12; count of bases not matched to a gene: 6. CDR3 DNA sequence: TGTGCCAGCAGCCCCCGACTAGCGGGAGGGGATCAGTACTTC. Its translation is CASSPRLAGGDQYF.

The V call is TRBV14, the J call TRBJ2-4, with a tentative D call TRBD1 (6 bases). Germline V CDR1 and CDR2: SGHDN, FVKESK. V lost 5 bases and J 9 bases, leaving 14 bases between the germline ends. There are 13 residues in the CDR3. CDR3 DNA: TGTGCCAGCAGCTCACAGGGATGGGTCATTCAGTACTTC. This sequence encodes CASSSQGWVIQYF.

The chain carries TRBV27 and TRBJ2-5; 10 bases align to TRBD1. V lost 5 bases to trimming and J lost 5 bases; unmatched junction nucleotides: 8. The CDR3 consists of 15 residues. Germline assignment: CDR1 MNHEY and CDR2 SMNVEV (reference sequence). The chain's CDR3 is CASSTPDRGRETQYF. The CDR3, as DNA: TGTGCCAGCAGTACTCCGGACAGGGGGAGGGAGACCCAGTACTTC.

This clone has a single count. The V gene is TRBV5-5, the J gene TRBJ2-1; 9 positions match TRBD2. Per the germline V gene, CDR1 is SGHKS and CDR2 is YYEKEE (reference sequence). The CDR3 totals 16 residues. V shed 0 bases, J shed 3 bases, and the junction held 4 bases outside the gene matches. The CDR3 spells CASSLVGLASYNEQFF. CDR3 bases: TGTGCCAGCAGCTTGGTCGGACTAGCGAGCTACAATGAGCAGTTCTTC. Using reference TRBV5-5 and TRBJ2-1 for the parts outside the CDR3, the full variable domain is DAGVTQSPTHLIKTRGQQVTLRCSPISGHKSVSWYQQVLGQGPQFIFQYYEKEERGRGNFPDRFSARQFPNYSSELNVNALLLGDSALYLCASSLVGLASYNEQFFGPGTRLTVL.

J is TRBJ1-2 and V is TRBV7-9; D ambiguous. V gave up 2 bases and J gave up 3 bases, with 7 bases separating them. The CDR3 sequence is 13 residues long. The germline gives CDR1 SEHNR, CDR2 FQNEAQ (reference sequence). The CDR3 coding sequence is TGTGCCAGCAGCTTAACTCCAGACTATGGCTACACCTTC. Protein product: CASSLTPDYGYTF.

The chain couples TRBV6-1 to TRBJ1-2, with D unresolved. The V and J ends lost 1 base and 2 bases respectively, with 20 bases between them. The CDR3 loop spans 18 amino acids. From germline, CDR1 is MNHNS and CDR2 SASEGT. The CDR3 protein is CASSEEVAGLYLNYGYTF. The CDR3 coding sequence is TGTGCCAGCAGTGAAGAGGTGGCAGGCCTTTACTTAAACTATGGCTACACCTTC.

The chain combines TRBV5-4 with TRBJ2-1; a possible D gene is TRBD1 (5 bases). Trimming shortened V by 4 bases and J by 12 bases, and 26 bases separated the two germline ends. CDR3 size: 16 residues. Germline V CDR1 and CDR2: SGHNT, YYREEE (reference sequence). CDR3 sequence reads: CASSPRSRAQAHGQFF. The CDR3 DNA follows: TGTGCCAGCAGCCCCCGGAGCAGGGCGCAAGCGCATGGGCAGTTCTTC.

In this sample, this clone turned up many times. This chain connects TRBV28 to TRBJ2-7; 7 nucleotides align to TRBD1. The germline gives CDR1 MDHEN, CDR2 SYDVKM. V trimming: 6 bases; J trimming: 10 bases; junction bases outside the gene matches: 9. There are 12 residues in the CDR3. As DNA, the CDR3 is TGTGCCAGCAGGAACCGGGACAGAGAACAGTACTTC. Residues: CASRNRDREQYF.

The count of this clone is one. The chain is built from TRBV5-4 and TRBJ2-3; 9 bases fit TRBD2. J gave up 5 bases and V 0 bases, and 4 bases lay outside the gene matches. Germline-derived CDR1 and CDR2 are SGHNT and YYREEE (reference sequence). This CDR3 contains 15 residues. DNA for the CDR3: TGTGCCAGCAGCTTGGGGGGACTAGCAAGAGATACGCAGTATTTT. Translated: CASSLGGLARDTQYF.